This T cell receptor (beta chain) was documented in a study of human T cells and chemical hapten exposure. This clonotype was found many times. The time point denotes: patch test 1, 2 weeks after DPC sensitization. Treatment specified: therapeutic diphenylcyclopropenone sensitization with weekly scalp DPC. Each CDR3 protein is one row after TCRdb ran MiXCR on the RACE reads. The sample holds 65,000 to 80,000 distinct CDR3 sequences, under 13% seen once. The CDR3 totals 11 residues. Germline CDR1 reads DFQATT; CDR2 reads SNEGSKA (reference sequence). The V end lost 4 bases, the J end lost 3 bases, and 5 bases lay between the germline ends.

Here the sequenced sample was whole blood, taken in connection with sensitization to the hapten diphenylcyclopropenone (DPC). This sequence was found in a woman aged 45-60 years with alopecia areata. Some clones in this sample may be carry-over from other donors' samples. The genes are TRBV20-1 and TRBJ2-3; D not resolved. The CDR3 region is CSATLTDTQYF. CDR3 coding DNA: TGCAGTGCTACCCTTACAGATACGCAGTATTTT.